These T cell receptor beta chains were read from a single sample in a study of T-cell memory formation after mild COVID-19. TCRdb independently ran MiXCR on the 5' RACE reads; one entry per CDR3 protein. The sample has approximately 580,000 distinct CDR3 sequences; about 20% are singletons. The sequencing sample was made of PBMCs or a T cell subset sorted from them (not recorded which). The receptors shown here come from an adult woman who had mild COVID-19 (a few samples of this study predate the infection). Cell type and time point are not known. CDR3s include the opening cysteine and the closing phenylalanine or tryptophan. Fields, in order: J gene, clone size, D gene, V gene, CDR3 protein, CDR3 DNA. D genes are given only for firm matches. Some rows have no size entry. The others give once, few or many, or a class for an expanded clone.

j_gene: TRBJ1-4; abundance: .; d_gene: .; v_gene: TRBV7-8; CDR3aa: CASSLSVLGGKLFF; CDR3nt: TGTGCCAGCAGCTTATCTGTCCTAGGGGGAAAACTGTTTTTT
j_gene: TRBJ2-7; abundance: .; d_gene: .; v_gene: TRBV29-1; CDR3aa: CSAEGQSSYEQYF; CDR3nt: TGCAGCGCCGAAGGACAGTCCTCCTACGAGCAGTACTTC
j_gene: TRBJ2-2; abundance: few; d_gene: .; v_gene: TRBV5-1; CDR3aa: CASRPAGANTGELFF; CDR3nt: TGCGCCAGCCGGCCGGCCGGAGCGAACACCGGGGAGCTGTTTTTT
j_gene: TRBJ2-5; abundance: .; d_gene: .; v_gene: TRBV11-3; CDR3aa: CASSLGRNARQETQYF; CDR3nt: TGTGCCAGCAGCTTAGGACGGAACGCCCGACAAGAGACCCAGTACTTC
j_gene: TRBJ1-2; abundance: few; d_gene: .; v_gene: TRBV4-1; CDR3aa: CASSQVEGVLSEGYTF; CDR3nt: TGCGCCAGCAGCCAAGTTGAAGGAGTCCTATCAGAGGGCTACACCTTC
j_gene: TRBJ2-5; abundance: few; d_gene: TRBD1; v_gene: TRBV5-1; CDR3aa: CASSQGQVQETQYF; CDR3nt: TGCGCCAGCAGCCAAGGACAGGTCCAAGAGACCCAGTACTTC
j_gene: TRBJ2-6; abundance: .; d_gene: .; v_gene: TRBV7-2; CDR3aa: CASSFKGRSSGANVLTF; CDR3nt: TGTGCCAGCAGCTTTAAGGGCAGGAGCTCTGGGGCCAACGTCCTGACTTTC
j_gene: TRBJ2-1; abundance: .; d_gene: .; v_gene: TRBV10-3; CDR3aa: CAISDYSYNEQFF; CDR3nt: TGTGCCATCAGTGACTACTCCTACAATGAGCAGTTCTTC
j_gene: TRBJ1-2; abundance: .; d_gene: TRBD1; v_gene: TRBV7-9; CDR3aa: CASSHTGGSNYGYTF; CDR3nt: TGTGCCAGCAGCCATACAGGGGGCTCTAACTATGGCTACACCTTC
j_gene: TRBJ2-7; abundance: .; d_gene: .; v_gene: TRBV30; CDR3aa: CAWSVSGTVREQYF; CDR3nt: TGTGCCTGGAGTGTAAGCGGGACAGTTCGTGAGCAGTACTTC
j_gene: TRBJ2-7; abundance: .; d_gene: TRBD1; v_gene: TRBV20-1; CDR3aa: CSARMTGTNEQYF; CDR3nt: TGCAGTGCTAGAATGACAGGGACGAACGAGCAGTACTTC
j_gene: TRBJ2-1; abundance: .; d_gene: .; v_gene: TRBV3-1; CDR3aa: CASSQGENEQFF; CDR3nt: TGTGCCAGCAGCCAAGGAGAGAATGAGCAGTTCTTC
j_gene: TRBJ2-2; abundance: few; d_gene: TRBD1; v_gene: TRBV6-5; CDR3aa: CASSYWDSGNTGELFF; CDR3nt: TGTGCCAGCAGTTACTGGGACAGCGGGAACACCGGGGAGCTGTTTTTT
j_gene: TRBJ2-7; abundance: .; d_gene: TRBD1; v_gene: TRBV20-1; CDR3aa: CSAPGTETYEQYF; CDR3nt: TGCAGTGCCCCGGGGACAGAGACCTACGAGCAGTACTTC
j_gene: TRBJ2-7; abundance: .; d_gene: .; v_gene: TRBV4-2; CDR3aa: CASSQEVAGTYEQYF; CDR3nt: TGTGCCAGCAGCCAAGAAGTGGCCGGGACCTACGAGCAGTACTTC
j_gene: TRBJ2-1; abundance: many; d_gene: TRBD2; v_gene: TRBV12-3/TRBV12-4; CDR3aa: CASSLQRGAYNEQFF; CDR3nt: TGTGCCAGCAGTCTCCAGCGGGGGGCTTACAATGAGCAGTTCTTC
j_gene: TRBJ2-2; abundance: few; d_gene: .; v_gene: TRBV7-8; CDR3aa: CASSQDWANTGELFF; CDR3nt: TGTGCCAGCAGCCAGGACTGGGCGAACACCGGGGAGCTGTTTTTT
j_gene: TRBJ2-3; abundance: few; d_gene: TRBD2; v_gene: TRBV6-5; CDR3aa: CASSRTRMGSDTQYF; CDR3nt: TGTGCCAGCTCCCGGACTAGGATGGGGTCAGATACGCAGTATTTT
j_gene: TRBJ2-1; abundance: few; d_gene: TRBD1; v_gene: TRBV5-1; CDR3aa: CASSLQGKPNEQFF; CDR3nt: TGCGCCAGCAGCTTACAGGGGAAGCCCAATGAGCAGTTCTTC
j_gene: TRBJ2-1; abundance: .; d_gene: .; v_gene: TRBV6-5; CDR3aa: CASSYSRWGASSYNEQFF; CDR3nt: TGTGCCAGCAGTTACTCTCGGTGGGGGGCCAGCTCCTACAATGAGCAGTTCTTC
j_gene: TRBJ1-5; abundance: .; d_gene: .; v_gene: TRBV29-1; CDR3aa: CSVGEGTNQPQHF; CDR3nt: TGCAGCGTTGGGGAGGGGACCAATCAGCCCCAGCATTTT
j_gene: TRBJ1-6; abundance: few; d_gene: .; v_gene: TRBV5-1; CDR3aa: CASSSQPGVSPLHF; CDR3nt: TGCGCCAGCAGCTCTCAGCCAGGAGTATCACCCCTCCACTTT
j_gene: TRBJ2-1; abundance: few; d_gene: TRBD1; v_gene: TRBV7-9; CDR3aa: CASSITGGAHNEQFF; CDR3nt: TGTGCCAGCAGCATTACAGGGGGCGCCCACAATGAGCAGTTCTTC
j_gene: TRBJ2-7; abundance: .; d_gene: TRBD2; v_gene: TRBV19; CDR3aa: CASSISGSIYEQYF; CDR3nt: TGTGCCAGTAGTATTAGCGGGAGCATTTACGAGCAGTACTTC
j_gene: TRBJ2-1; abundance: few; d_gene: .; v_gene: TRBV9; CDR3aa: CASSATNEQFF; CDR3nt: TGTGCCAGCAGCGCCACGAATGAGCAGTTCTTC
j_gene: TRBJ2-1; abundance: .; d_gene: .; v_gene: TRBV4-2; CDR3aa: CASSQAGPPQSNNEQFF; CDR3nt: TGTGCCAGCAGCCAAGCCGGGCCCCCCCAAAGCAACAATGAGCAGTTCTTC